Each of the 31 T cell receptor beta chains below was sequenced from the same sample in a study of shared clonotypes between healthy human individuals. TCRdb keeps only in-frame clones here, not all; method: immunoSEQ multiplex PCR. The sample has approximately 2.5 million clones, approximately 90% seen once; the top ten hold 0.14%. Sequencing was performed on naive CD4+ T cells sorted from blood. Specified subset: CD45RA+ positively selected. The receptors originated from a man aged 18 to 29 in good health.

V usage is TRBV27 and J usage is TRBJ2-1; tentative D call: TRBD1 (6 bases). The germline V and J ends were trimmed by 4 bases and 8 bases, with 18 bases remaining between them. CDR3 length equals 15 residues. The germline gives CDR1 MNHEY, CDR2 SMNVEV (reference sequence). CDR3 sequence reads: CASSSPLKGTYEQFF. CDR3 nucleotides: TGTGCCAGCAGTTCTCCCTTGAAGGGGACATATGAGCAGTTCTTC.

J is TRBJ1-5 and V is TRBV18; weak D call: TRBD1 (6 bases). V dropped 0 bases and J dropped 1 base, with 10 bases sitting between them. CDR1 KGHSH and CDR2 LQKENI come from the germline V gene. The CDR3 extends over 16 amino acids. CDR3 amino acids: CASSPPPGTSNQPQHF. Written as DNA, the CDR3 is TGTGCCAGCTCACCACCGCCAGGGACAAGCAATCAGCCCCAGCATTTT. The whole variable domain, filled in from reference TRBV18 and TRBJ1-5, reads NAGVMQNPRHLVRRRGQEARLRCSPMKGHSHVYWYRQLPEEGLKFMVYLQKENIIDESGMPKERFSAEFPKEGPSILRIQQVVRGDSAAYFCASSPPPGTSNQPQHFGDGTRLSIL.

The CDR3 bases are TGTGCCAGTAGTACTACAGGGATTGGGAGTGAAAAACTGTTTTTT. Its protein is CASSTTGIGSEKLFF. This chain links TRBV19 with TRBJ1-4, with D tentatively TRBD1 (6 bases). V gave up 4 bases and J gave up 7 bases, with 16 bases separating them. CDR1 is LNHDA, CDR2 SQIVND, per germline (reference sequence). The CDR3 consists of 15 residues.

This clone was counted once. The V call is TRBV7-9, the J call TRBJ2-2, with no clear D. The CDR3 is 14 amino acids. V shed 2 bases and J shed 5 bases, with 9 bases lying between them. Germline assignment: CDR1 SEHNR and CDR2 FQNEAQ (reference sequence). The CDR3 nucleotides are TGTGCCAGCAGCTTAACGACTCAAACCGGGGAGCTGTTTTTT. The encoded protein is CASSLTTQTGELFF.

The rearrangement uses TRBV5-4 and TRBJ1-5, with a weak D call TRBD1 (6 bases). Germline values: CDR1 SGHNT, CDR2 YYREEE (reference sequence). The CDR3 is 15 amino acids. V lost 0 bases and J lost 7, with 14 bases in between. The CDR3 nucleotides read TGTGCCAGCAGCTTGGGGGGGTCCGGACAGCAGCCCCAGCATTTT. It is translated as CASSLGGSGQQPQHF.

The chain employs TRBV14 and TRBJ1-1, with D perhaps matching TRBD1 (5 bases). Germline V lookup: CDR1 SGHDN, CDR2 FVKESK. The germline V and J ends were trimmed by 2 bases and 1 base, with 8 bases remaining between them. The CDR3 consists of 14 residues. The CDR3 DNA is TGTGCCAGCAGCCAATCCGGGACGAACACTGAAGCTTTCTTT. Protein sequence: CASSQSGTNTEAFF.

The chain employs TRBV19 and TRBJ2-1, with D hard to call. The ends were cut back, 5 bases at V and 9 bases at J, with 11 bases in the middle. The CDR3 runs 12 residues. The V gene's germline CDR1 is LNHDA and CDR2 SQIVND (reference sequence). DNA of the CDR3: TGTGCCAGTAGTCCCTCCGAGGCTGAGCAGTTCTTC. Protein sequence: CASSPSEAEQFF.

The chain recombines TRBV19 with TRBJ1-2, with D hard to call. The V end was cut by 7 bases, the J end by 2 bases, with 8 bases between. The CDR3 totals 12 residues. CDR1 and CDR2 from the germline V gene are LNHDA and SQIVND (reference sequence). The CDR3 loop reads CASTTTNYGYTF. The CDR3 coding sequence is TGTGCCAGTACAACCACGAACTATGGCTACACCTTC.

This chain joins TRBV7-3 and TRBJ1-2, with D tentatively TRBD1 (5 bases). Per germline, CDR1 SGHTA and CDR2 FQGTGA. This CDR3 comprises 14 residues. The V end was cut by 2 bases, the J end by 2 bases, with 9 bases between. CDR3 nucleotides: TGTGCCAGCAGCTTAGACAGCTCAAACTATGGCTACACCTTC. It specifies CASSLDSSNYGYTF.

The J gene is TRBJ2-3, the V gene TRBV30; the D gene is possibly TRBD1 (7 bases). This CDR3 contains 14 residues. Trimming stripped 4 bases from V and 5 bases from J, with 16 bases between. Per germline, CDR1 GTSNPN and CDR2 SVGIG (reference sequence). The CDR3, as DNA: TGTGCCTGGAATGAACAGGGGCGGGGAGATACGCAGTATTTT. As protein: CAWNEQGRGDTQYF.

This rearrangement joins TRBV11-2 to TRBJ2-7, with D hard to call. V was pared by 4 bases and J by 3 bases, with 10 bases between. This CDR3 has 13 residues. Germline V lookup: CDR1 SGHAT, CDR2 FQNNGV. Written as DNA, the CDR3 is TGTGCCAGCAGCTCCCCACAGAACTACGAGCAGTACTTC. It yields the protein CASSSPQNYEQYF.

The genes are TRBV7-9 and TRBJ2-7; the D is unclear. CDR1 is SEHNR and CDR2 is FQNEAQ in the germline V gene (reference sequence). This CDR3 has 15 residues. Trimming took 5 bases from V and 0 from J, leaving 14 bases between them. CDR3 protein: CASSIKGLSSYEQYF. CDR3 in DNA: TGTGCCAGCAGCATAAAAGGGTTAAGCTCCTACGAGCAGTACTTC.

The CDR3 DNA sequence: TGTGCTAGTGGTACCGCCGCAGATACGCAGTATTTT. Protein product: CASGTAADTQYF. This chain links TRBV12-5 with TRBJ2-3, with D unresolved. Germline values: CDR1 LGHNT, CDR2 FRNRAP. The CDR3 is 12 residues long. With 5 bases removed from V and 4 bases from J, the gap between germline ends came to 7 bases.

Here the CDR3 DNA reads TGTGCCAGCTCGGCCGGGACAGGAGGGGGGTACGAGGACCCTAATGAAAAACTGTTTTTT. Its translation: CASSAGTGGGYEDPNEKLFF. The chain uses TRBV18 and TRBJ1-4, with 8 bases aligning to TRBD1. CDR3 length equals 20 residues. Germline V lookup: CDR1 KGHSH, CDR2 LQKENI. Trimming cost V 6 bases and J 3 bases; bases outside gene matches: 21.

The chain combines TRBV5-6 with TRBJ1-1; D is possibly TRBD1 (6 bases). CDR3 length equals 15 residues. Germline values: CDR1 SGHDT, CDR2 YYEEEE. Trimming took off 3 bases at V and 5 bases at J, with 17 bases between the two ends. The chain's CDR3 is CASSSLGGARTEAFF. CDR3 bases: TGTGCCAGCAGCTCTTTAGGGGGGGCAAGGACTGAAGCTTTCTTT.

The chain is built from TRBV5-4 and TRBJ2-3; D not certain. V lost 4 bases, J lost 3 bases, and 12 bases lay in between. This CDR3 is built from 14 residues. Germline CDR1 SGHNT, CDR2 YYREEE (reference sequence). This CDR3 reads CASSPGSQTDTQYF. CDR3 nucleotides: TGTGCCAGCAGCCCCGGGTCCCAGACAGATACGCAGTATTTT. Full variable domain (missing parts from reference TRBV5-4 and TRBJ2-3): ETGVTQSPTHLIKTRGQQVTLRCSSQSGHNTVSWYQQALGQGPQFIFQYYREEENGRGNFPPRFSGLQFPNYSSELNVNALELDDSALYLCASSPGSQTDTQYFGPGTRLTVL.

The J gene is TRBJ2-7, the V gene TRBV7-9; TRBD1 is a possible D gene (6 bases). The CDR3 spans 14 residues. V was pared by 2 bases and J by 2 bases, with 10 bases between. Looked up from germline, CDR1 is SEHNR and CDR2 is FQNEAQ (reference sequence). As DNA, the CDR3 is TGTGCCAGCAGCTTAACTGACAGGCCCTACGAGCAGTACTTC. Translation gives CASSLTDRPYEQYF.

On this clone itself: Additional DNA sequences in this sample encode the identical CDR3. J is TRBJ2-1 and V is TRBV5-4; 10 positions agree with TRBD2. The CDR3 is 16 amino acids. V lost 0 bases, J lost 3 bases, and 3 bases stayed unmatched. Germline values: CDR1 SGHNT, CDR2 YYREEE (reference sequence). The CDR3 DNA reads TGTGCCAGCAGCTTGGCTAGCGGGGGAATCTACAATGAGCAGTTCTTC. This translates into CASSLASGGIYNEQFF.

V usage is TRBV10-3 and J usage is TRBJ2-3; 8 bases fit TRBD2. The V and J ends lost 10 bases and 2 bases, in that order; junction bases with no gene match: 8. The CDR3 has 14 residues. Looked up from germline, CDR1 is ENHRY and CDR2 is SYGVKD. The DNA for the CDR3 is TGTGCCAGCGGCGGGAGGCGGGACACAGATACGCAGTATTTT. Residues: CASGGRRDTDTQYF.

The genes are TRBV6-1 and TRBJ2-5; TRBD2 matches at 8 bases. The CDR3 contains 15 residues. The trim removed 4 bases at V and 1 base at J, leaving 5 bases unmatched. Germline CDR1 reads MNHNS; CDR2 reads SASEGT. The CDR3 DNA is TGTGCCAGCAGTGGGCGGACTAGCATCCAAGAGACCCAGTACTTC. Encoded protein: CASSGRTSIQETQYF.

The V and J genes are TRBV14 and TRBJ2-7, with D uncertain. V lost 2 bases to trimming and J lost 5 bases, with 16 bases between them. The length of the CDR3 is 15 residues. CDR1 SGHDN and CDR2 FVKESK come from the germline V gene. The CDR3 nucleotides read TGTGCCAGCAGCCAAAATTTGGCAGGCGGAAACGAGCAGTACTTC. This gives the protein CASSQNLAGGNEQYF.

This chain links TRBV5-4 with TRBJ1-1; D perhaps matches TRBD1 (5 bases). CDR1 and CDR2 from the germline V gene are SGHNT and YYREEE (reference sequence). The CDR3 totals 14 residues. Trimming cost V 4 bases and J 0 bases, with 10 bases left between them. The CDR3 region has the DNA TGTGCCAGCAGCCTCTGGGACCTGAACACTGAAGCTTTCTTT. Translated: CASSLWDLNTEAFF.

The genes are TRBV10-3 and TRBJ2-3; the D gene is possibly TRBD1 (5 bases). The CDR3 contains 13 residues. CDR1 and CDR2 from the germline V gene are ENHRY and SYGVKD. Trimming stripped 3 bases from V and 4 bases from J, with 8 bases between. CDR3 loop: CAISDAGSDTQYF. CDR3 in DNA: TGTGCCATCAGTGACGCAGGGTCAGATACGCAGTATTTT.

This clone was detected once. CDR3 in DNA: TGTGCCAGCAGCTTGTCCTCCTACAGGTTTATCGATCAGCCCCAGCATTTT. It encodes CASSLSSYRFIDQPQHF. The chain combines TRBV5-8 with TRBJ1-5, with D possibly matching TRBD1 (5 bases). Germline V gene lookup returns CDR1 SGHTS and CDR2 YDEGEE. Deletions cut 1 base from V and 5 bases from J, with 19 bases between. The CDR3 has 17 amino acids.

The V and J genes are TRBV4-1 and TRBJ1-4; TRBD1 aligns across 9 bases. CDR3 length: 16 amino acids. CDR1 is MGHRA and CDR2 is YSYEKL in the germline V gene. After removal of 3 bases from V and 4 bases from J, the junction contained 6 bases not matched to a gene. The CDR3 here is CASSQFGTGLNEKLFF. Here the CDR3 DNA reads TGCGCCAGCAGCCAGTTCGGGACAGGGCTTAATGAAAAACTGTTTTTT.

This chain connects TRBV5-5 to TRBJ1-3; D is unclear. CDR1 and CDR2 (germline): SGHKS, YYEKEE (reference sequence). V lost 2 bases to trimming and J lost 0 bases, with 9 bases between them. The CDR3 contains 15 residues. Here the CDR3 reads CASSFQIPSGNTIYF. The CDR3 DNA sequence: TGTGCCAGCAGCTTCCAGATTCCCTCTGGAAACACCATATATTTT.

In this sample, this clone turned up a few times. The same CDR3 is also encoded by other DNA sequences in this sample. The rearrangement uses TRBV7-9 and TRBJ2-7; 9 nucleotides match TRBD1. Germline trimming cut 1 base from V and 2 bases from J; bases unmatched to any gene: 0. The length of the CDR3 is 14 residues. Germline V lookup: CDR1 SEHNR, CDR2 FQNEAQ (reference sequence). CDR3 in DNA: TGTGCCAGCAGCTTAGGGACAGGGGCCTACGAGCAGTACTTC. As protein: CASSLGTGAYEQYF.

In its sample, this clone was seen once. This chain uses TRBV6-5 with TRBJ2-7; 7 bases match TRBD1. The CDR3 loop spans 14 amino acids. The J segment lost 2 bases and the V segment lost 5 bases, leaving 6 bases of the junction unmatched. Germline V lookup: CDR1 MNHEY, CDR2 SVGAGI. CDR3 region: CASSPETGPYEQYF. As DNA, the CDR3 is TGTGCCAGCAGTCCTGAGACAGGGCCCTACGAGCAGTACTTC.

In its sample, this clone was seen once. The chain combines TRBV7-9 with TRBJ2-5; TRBD2 aligns across 9 bases. From germline, CDR1 is SEHNR and CDR2 FQNEAQ (reference sequence). V was pared by 1 base and J by 5 bases, with 11 bases of the junction left unmatched. The CDR3 loop spans 17 amino acids. For the CDR3, the DNA is TGTGCCAGCAGCTTAGATCGTTCGGGACTAGCCGGCGAGACCCAGTACTTC. Translation: CASSLDRSGLAGETQYF.

The chain joins TRBV7-3 to TRBJ1-2, with TRBD1 matching 9 bases. Germline lookup yields CDR1 SGHTA and CDR2 FQGTGA. There are 16 residues in the CDR3. Losses at the gene ends were 5 bases for V and 0 bases for J; bases not matched to a gene: 7. CDR3 nucleotides: TGTGCCAGCAGCCCCCGACAGGGGGAGGCTAACTATGGCTACACCTTC. It codes for CASSPRQGEANYGYTF.

This clone was seen only once. The junction departs from germline at one end; a sequencing error may be responsible. Other nucleotide sequences from this sample produce the same CDR3. The J gene is TRBJ2-7, the V gene TRBV10-3, with TRBD2 matching 9 bases. Per germline, CDR1 ENHRY and CDR2 SYGVKD. The CDR3 spans 14 residues. CDR3 nucleotide sequence: TGTGCCACGAGGGGTCCAGCGGGAGGCTACGAGCAGTACTTT. This encodes CATRGPAGGYEQYF.